What follows are 27 T cell receptor beta chains derived from one specimen sequenced in a study of blood T cell repertoires in COVID-19. Produced via immunoSEQ multiplex PCR; TCRdb's table is partial and in-frame only. Seen here are a few hundred thousand clones, around 89% observed once, and the top ten hold about 2%. The material sequenced was peripheral blood. Receptor source: a woman between 55 and 75 years old with COVID-19, enrolled during active disease.

V and J are TRBV9 and TRBJ1-1; D possibly corresponds to TRBD1 (6 bases). The length of the CDR3 is 19 residues. From germline, CDR1 is SGDLS and CDR2 YYNGEE. The germline V and J ends were trimmed by 4 bases and 0 bases, with 25 bases remaining between them. For the CDR3, the DNA is TGTGCCAGCAGCCCCCTAATCTCCGGGACAAGGATTATGAACACTGAAGCTTTCTTT. Translation: CASSPLISGTRIMNTEAFF.

This clone was seen a single time. The rearrangement uses TRBV7-2 and TRBJ2-1; D not resolved. V was shortened by 5 bases and J by 2 bases, with 7 bases between the two germline ends. CDR1 is SGHTA, CDR2 FQGNSA, per germline. The CDR3 spans 13 residues. The CDR3 DNA is TGTGCCAGCAGCATCTCCCCCTACAATGAGCAGTTCTTC. It specifies CASSISPYNEQFF. The whole variable domain, filled in from reference TRBV7-2 and TRBJ2-1, reads GAGVSQSPSNKVTEKGKDVELRCDPISGHTALYWYRQSLGQGLEFLIYFQGNSAPDKSGLPSDRFSAERTGGSVSTLTIQRTQQEDSAVYLCASSISPYNEQFFGPGTRLTVL.

This clone showed up just once. This chain uses TRBV7-9 with TRBJ1-1; no firm D call. The germline gives CDR1 SEHNR, CDR2 FQNEAQ (reference sequence). The CDR3 is 13 amino acids. V was trimmed by 1 base and J by 9 bases, leaving 12 bases between them. CDR3 residues: CASSLVGGGKAFF. The CDR3 DNA follows: TGTGCCAGCAGCTTAGTTGGAGGAGGTAAAGCTTTCTTT.

The chain has TRBV19 and TRBJ1-1; a possible D gene is TRBD1 (6 bases). This CDR3 has 13 residues. V lost 6 bases and J lost 1, with 9 bases in between. Germline V CDR1 and CDR2: LNHDA, SQIVND (reference sequence). CDR3 nucleotides: TGTGCCAGTAGCAAACAGGGGAACACTGAAGCTTTCTTT. As protein: CASSKQGNTEAFF.

The CDR3 region has the DNA TGTGCCAGCAGCTTACAGCGGGGGACTTACTACAATGAGCAGTTCTTC. It is translated as CASSLQRGTYYNEQFF. The chain uses TRBV7-3 and TRBJ2-1; 8 bases agree with TRBD2. Germline CDR1 SGHTA, CDR2 FQGTGA. J was trimmed by 3 bases and V by 2 bases; bases with no gene match: 6. The CDR3 runs to 16 residues.

This sequence joins TRBV5-1 and TRBJ1-4; possibly TRBD1 for D (5 bases). Germline lookup yields CDR1 SGHRS and CDR2 YFSETQ. With 4 bases removed from V and 3 bases from J, the gap between germline ends came to 13 bases. There are 15 residues in the CDR3. The CDR3 DNA reads as TGCGCCAGCAGCCCCAGTAGGGGTTCTAATGAAAAACTGTTTTTT. Its protein product is CASSPSRGSNEKLFF.

In its sample, this clone was seen once. The V gene is TRBV19, the J gene TRBJ1-3; D gene uncertain. Germline loops: CDR1 LNHDA, CDR2 SQIVND (reference sequence). This CDR3 is built from 16 residues. The V gene lost 7 bases and the J gene lost 0 bases, with 16 bases spanning the gap. The CDR3 spells CASTMGRFSSGNTIYF. Written as DNA, the CDR3 is TGTGCCAGTACCATGGGGAGGTTTAGCTCTGGAAACACCATATATTTT.

The genes are TRBV7-9 and TRBJ2-7, with 7 bases matching TRBD2. CDR3 size: 14 residues. V was clipped by 2 bases and J by 6 bases; unmatched bases: 7. CDR1 and CDR2 (germline): SEHNR, FQNEAQ (reference sequence). CDR3 sequence reads: CASSLTRGRGEQYF. In DNA, the CDR3 is TGTGCCAGCAGCTTAACCCGGGGGAGGGGCGAGCAGTACTTC.

The genes are TRBV4-2 and TRBJ1-5; unclear D gene. The CDR3 runs to 12 residues. Between the trimmed V and J ends, which lost 0 bases and 7 bases, there was a span of 4 bases. Germline CDR1 is LGHNA and CDR2 is YNFKEQ. CDR3 amino acids: CASSQDRQPQHF. DNA of the CDR3: TGTGCCAGCAGCCAAGACAGGCAGCCCCAGCATTTT.

The J gene is TRBJ2-7, the V gene TRBV6-2 or TRBV6-3; tentatively, D is TRBD1 (5 bases). This CDR3 comprises 13 residues. Germline values: CDR1 MNHEY, CDR2 SVGEGT. V was trimmed by 2 bases and J by 5 bases, leaving 10 bases between them. CDR3 in DNA: TGTGCCAGCAGTTACCCCAGGGAAAACGAGCAGTACTTC. Translated: CASSYPRENEQYF.

This rearrangement joins TRBV6-2 or TRBV6-3 to TRBJ2-7, with a tentative D call TRBD2 (5 bases). V lost 0 bases to trimming and J lost 7 bases, with 7 bases between them. Germline values: CDR1 MNHEY, CDR2 SVGEGT. CDR3 length: 12 amino acids. This CDR3 reads CASSYSRGEQYF. CDR3 bases: TGTGCCAGCAGTTACTCCCGGGGTGAGCAGTACTTC.

This clone has just one count. This chain uses TRBV5-5 with TRBJ2-1; 12 bases fit TRBD2. Germline V lookup: CDR1 SGHKS, CDR2 YYEKEE (reference sequence). The ends lost 4 bases at V and 0 bases at J; junction bases unmatched: 5. There are 17 residues in the CDR3. CDR3: CASSRGLAGSSYNEQFF. Written as DNA, the CDR3 is TGTGCCAGCAGCCGAGGACTAGCGGGGAGCTCCTACAATGAGCAGTTCTTC.

V gene TRBV6-5 combines with J gene TRBJ1-4; possibly TRBD1 for D (5 bases). Germline values: CDR1 MNHEY, CDR2 SVGAGI. Trimming stripped 6 bases from V and 4 bases from J, with 12 bases between. This CDR3 has 14 residues. CDR3 nucleotides: TGTGCCAGCAGCCGCGGACAAATTAATGAAAAACTGTTTTTT. Protein: CASSRGQINEKLFF.

The V call is TRBV19, the J call TRBJ2-1, with D tentatively TRBD2 (6 bases). The CDR3 extends over 16 amino acids. With 6 bases removed from V and 8 bases from J, the gap between germline ends came to 23 bases. Germline V lookup: CDR1 LNHDA, CDR2 SQIVND (reference sequence). The CDR3 DNA sequence: TGTGCCAGTAGCCCCCCCGGGAGTATTACAGCCCATGAGCAGTTCTTC. This gives the protein CASSPPGSITAHEQFF.

The rearrangement joins TRBV7-2 to TRBJ2-5; D is possibly TRBD1 (5 bases). The CDR3 has 14 amino acids. Germline values: CDR1 SGHTA, CDR2 FQGNSA. The germline V and J ends were trimmed by 3 bases and 7 bases, with 15 bases remaining between them. The CDR3 is CASSFPQGRGTQYF. The DNA for the CDR3 is TGTGCCAGCAGCTTCCCCCAGGGTAGGGGGACCCAGTACTTC. The entire variable domain, with the rest obtained from reference TRBV7-2 and TRBJ2-5, is as follows: GAGVSQSPSNKVTEKGKDVELRCDPISGHTALYWYRQSLGQGLEFLIYFQGNSAPDKSGLPSDRFSAERTGGSVSTLTIQRTQQEDSAVYLCASSFPQGRGTQYFGPGTRLLVL.

The chain employs TRBV11-2 and TRBJ1-4, with 8 bases lining up with TRBD1. CDR1 and CDR2 from the germline V gene are SGHAT and FQNNGV. The CDR3 is 15 amino acids. The J segment lost 11 bases and the V segment lost 5 bases, leaving 13 bases of the junction unmatched. The CDR3 loop is CASSMDRVPPTKLFF. CDR3 coding DNA: TGTGCCAGCAGCATGGACAGGGTCCCTCCAACGAAACTGTTTTTT.

The chain carries TRBV19 and TRBJ2-7, with 11 bases lining up with TRBD1. Looked up from germline, CDR1 is LNHDA and CDR2 is SQIVND (reference sequence). J gave up 2 bases and V 3 bases, and 3 bases lay outside the gene matches. The CDR3 runs 15 residues. The CDR3: CASSMGQGVPYEQYF. The CDR3 DNA follows: TGTGCCAGTAGTATGGGACAGGGGGTTCCCTACGAGCAGTACTTC. The variable domain in full, completed from reference TRBV19 and TRBJ2-7, reads DGGITQSPKYLFRKEGQNVTLSCEQNLNHDAMYWYRQDPGQGLRLIYYSQIVNDFQKGDIAEGYSVSREKKESFPLTVTSAQKNPTAFYLCASSMGQGVPYEQYFGPGTRLTVT.

The V gene is TRBV19, the J gene TRBJ2-1; D may be TRBD1 (5 bases). V lost 7 bases and J 5 bases, leaving 24 bases between the germline ends. The germline V gene has CDR1 LNHDA and CDR2 SQIVND (reference sequence). CDR3 length equals 17 residues. The CDR3 DNA follows: TGTGCCAGTACCAAGACAGCCCCACCACGATCAAACAATGAGCAGTTCTTC. This codes for CASTKTAPPRSNNEQFF.

This clone was seen more than once but under ten times. The chain uses TRBV6-5 and TRBJ1-2; the D is unclear. V lost 6 bases and J lost 8, with 19 bases in between. Looked up from germline, CDR1 is MNHEY and CDR2 is SVGAGI. CDR3 length: 14 residues. CDR3 in DNA: TGTGCCAGCAGACCGACGGGATCTGGGGAGGGCTACACCTTC. This sequence encodes CASRPTGSGEGYTF.

The chain employs TRBV6-1 and TRBJ1-5; D call uncertain. CDR1 and CDR2 (germline): MNHNS, SASEGT. V was trimmed by 2 bases and J by 6 bases, leaving 8 bases between them. There are 13 residues in the CDR3. The CDR3 region has the DNA TGTGCCAGCAGTGAACTCGAGAGTCAGCCCCAGCATTTT. As protein: CASSELESQPQHF.

This sequence joins TRBV27 and TRBJ2-2, with 9 bases lining up with TRBD2. Trimming at V came to 4 bases and at J to 7 bases, leaving 7 bases not matched to a gene. This CDR3 contains 15 residues. Germline V gene lookup returns CDR1 MNHEY and CDR2 SMNVEV (reference sequence). DNA for the CDR3: TGTGCCAGCAGTTACGGCGGGGGGGCTTTCGGGGAGCTGTTTTTT. Its protein is CASSYGGGAFGELFF.

V usage is TRBV18 and J usage is TRBJ2-5; TRBD1 agrees at 8 bases. CDR3 length: 14 amino acids. V lost 6 bases and J lost 5; bases outside the gene matches: 8. Germline V CDR1 and CDR2: KGHSH, LQKENI. The CDR3 loop reads CASSQDRGWETQYF. The CDR3 region has the DNA TGTGCCAGCTCCCAAGACAGGGGTTGGGAGACCCAGTACTTC. Drawing the rest from reference TRBV18 and TRBJ2-5, the complete variable domain is NAGVMQNPRHLVRRRGQEARLRCSPMKGHSHVYWYRQLPEEGLKFMVYLQKENIIDESGMPKERFSAEFPKEGPSILRIQQVVRGDSAAYFCASSQDRGWETQYFGPGTRLLVL.

This rearrangement joins TRBV20-1 to TRBJ1-2; 9 nucleotides line up with TRBD1. In germline, CDR1 is DFQATT, CDR2 SNEGSKA (reference sequence). CDR3 length: 13 amino acids. V gave up 3 bases and J gave up 4 bases; unmatched junction bases: 3. CDR3 in DNA: TGCAGTGCTAGTTACAGGGGGCTCTATGGCTACACCTTC. This translates into CSASYRGLYGYTF.

The chain uses TRBV10-3 and TRBJ2-5; TRBD1 agrees at 7 bases. There are 13 residues in the CDR3. Losses at the gene ends were 9 bases for V and 3 bases for J; bases not matched to a gene: 7. Germline CDR1 and CDR2: ENHRY and SYGVKD. CDR3 in DNA: TGTGCCATATCCGGGACAGAGAAAGAGACCCAGTACTTC. Translated: CAISGTEKETQYF.

The V gene is TRBV5-1, the J gene TRBJ1-1, with a weak D call TRBD1 (5 bases). Germline V gene lookup returns CDR1 SGHRS and CDR2 YFSETQ. The CDR3 is 14 residues long. Trimming took 0 bases from V and 4 from J, leaving 10 bases between them. DNA of the CDR3: TGCGCCAGCAGCTTGGCGCAGGGAGGCACTGAAGCTTTCTTT. Amino acids: CASSLAQGGTEAFF.

The genes are TRBV7-9 and TRBJ1-4; D perhaps matches TRBD1 (6 bases). This CDR3 has 14 amino acids. Trimming took off 1 base at V and 7 bases at J, with 10 bases between the two ends. The germline gives CDR1 SEHNR, CDR2 FQNEAQ (reference sequence). CDR3 DNA sequence: TGTGCCAGCAGCTTAGACAGGGTATCTGAAAAACTGTTTTTT. This gives the protein CASSLDRVSEKLFF.

The chain recombines TRBV6-5 with TRBJ1-5, with D maybe TRBD1 (5 bases). The CDR3 consists of 15 residues. In germline, CDR1 is MNHEY, CDR2 SVGAGI. V was shortened by 4 bases and J by 2 bases, with 12 bases between the two germline ends. The CDR3 region is CASSLRGFGNQPQHF. For the CDR3, the DNA is TGTGCCAGCAGTTTGCGGGGGTTCGGCAATCAGCCCCAGCATTTT.